This entry lists 29 T cell receptor beta chains sequenced from one sample in a study of T cell responses to AZD1222 COVID-19 vaccine. TCRdb's copy holds only in-frame clones and misses some; the assay was immunoSEQ multiplex PCR. The data hold about 270,000 clones, with about 94% observed a single time. Sequencing was performed on peripheral blood, taken 28 days after the second AZD1222 dose. The origin of the receptors is an adult who received the AZD1222 COVID-19 vaccine.

The V call is TRBV28, the J call TRBJ2-1, with a tentative D call TRBD1 (6 bases). Trimming left V 7 bases short and J 11 bases short, with 24 bases between. This CDR3 contains 15 residues. CDR1 and CDR2 (germline): MDHEN, SYDVKM. Here the CDR3 DNA reads TGTGCCAGCAAAACAGGGCTAGTCAGTCTCGGGAAGCAGTTCTTC. Translation: CASKTGLVSLGKQFF.

V is TRBV7-3 and J is TRBJ2-7; D unresolved. Germline V gives CDR1 SGHTA, CDR2 FQGTGA. V lost 1 base to trimming and J lost 6 bases, with 10 bases between them. The CDR3 has 13 residues. The CDR3 region is CASSLIATGEQYF. The CDR3 coding sequence is TGTGCCAGCAGCTTAATCGCCACGGGCGAGCAGTACTTC.

V is TRBV6-1 and J is TRBJ1-1; TRBD1 might be the D (5 bases). V dropped 2 bases and J dropped 5 bases, with 12 bases sitting between them. The CDR3 is 14 residues long. Germline-derived CDR1 and CDR2 are MNHNS and SASEGT. The CDR3 sequence: CASSELGGRTEAFF. Here the CDR3 DNA reads TGTGCCAGCAGTGAATTGGGGGGGAGGACTGAAGCTTTCTTT.

This chain links TRBV2 with TRBJ1-6; no clear D gene. This CDR3 comprises 12 residues. CDR1 is SNHLY and CDR2 is FYNNEI in the germline V gene. Between the trimmed V and J ends, which lost 3 bases and 10 bases, there was a span of 7 bases. The CDR3 spells CASSEIASPLHF. The CDR3 DNA follows: TGTGCCAGCAGTGAGATCGCCTCACCCCTCCACTTT.

This chain uses TRBV27 with TRBJ2-7; TRBD1 matches at 12 bases. V gave up 5 bases and J gave up 7 bases; unmatched junction bases: 6. CDR3 length equals 14 residues. CDR1 and CDR2 (germline): MNHEY, SMNVEV (reference sequence). CDR3 region: CASSPGTGGREQYF. DNA of the CDR3: TGTGCCAGCAGTCCCGGGACAGGGGGCCGGGAGCAGTACTTC.

The chain recombines TRBV12-3 or TRBV12-4 with TRBJ1-2, with TRBD1 identical over 8 bases. The CDR3 is made up of 12 amino acids. With 5 bases clipped from V and 5 bases from J, the junction kept 1 base outside the gene matches. CDR3 sequence: CASSRQGYGYTF. Written as DNA, the CDR3 is TGTGCCAGCAGTAGACAGGGGTATGGCTACACCTTC.

The genes are TRBV5-5 and TRBJ2-7; possibly TRBD2 for D (7 bases). With 3 bases removed from V and 2 bases from J, the gap between germline ends came to 15 bases. Germline-derived CDR1 and CDR2 are SGHKS and YYEKEE (reference sequence). The CDR3 is 15 residues long. This CDR3 is CASSYMGGGAYEQYF. The CDR3 nucleotides read TGTGCCAGCAGCTACATGGGCGGGGGCGCCTACGAGCAGTACTTC.

This chain connects TRBV11-2 to TRBJ2-3, with 7 nucleotides matching TRBD1. Unmatched junction bases numbered 4, after V lost 7 bases and J lost 0 bases. Germline V lookup: CDR1 SGHAT, CDR2 FQNNGV. The CDR3 covers 14 residues. The CDR3 here is CASTDRDSTDTQYF. In DNA, the CDR3 is TGTGCCAGCACCGACAGGGATAGCACAGATACGCAGTATTTT.

Remarks on this clone: The sample has other DNA sequences that encode this CDR3 too. The genes are TRBV5-1 and TRBJ1-2; D gene ambiguous. Deletions cut 1 base from V and 4 bases from J, with 5 bases between. The CDR3 runs 12 residues. CDR1 and CDR2 (germline): SGHRS, YFSETQ. CDR3 DNA: TGCGCCAGCAGCTTGACGGGCTATGGCTACACCTTC. Translating gives CASSLTGYGYTF.

This CDR3 reads CASSFRTSGISTQYF. CDR3 sequence (DNA): TGTGCCAGCAGTTTCCGGACTAGCGGGATCTCTACGCAGTATTTT. The J gene is TRBJ2-3, the V gene TRBV27, with TRBD2 matching 12 bases. V shed 3 bases and J 8 bases; nucleotides not matched to a gene: 6. The germline CDR1 and CDR2 sequences are MNHEY and SMNVEV (reference sequence). There are 15 residues in the CDR3.

J is TRBJ2-7 and V is TRBV2, with D perhaps matching TRBD1 (8 bases). Germline CDR1 reads SNHLY; CDR2 reads FYNNEI. V lost 8 bases and J 4 bases, leaving 15 bases between the germline ends. The CDR3 is made up of 13 amino acids. The CDR3 DNA reads TGTGCCAGCGGGGAGGGGACAGGTTACGAGCAGTACTTC. Translation gives CASGEGTGYEQYF.

The chain links TRBV2 to TRBJ1-2; 7 nucleotides match TRBD1. Germline V CDR1 and CDR2: SNHLY, FYNNEI. The CDR3 is made up of 13 amino acids. V dropped 5 bases and J dropped 7; count of bases not matched to a gene: 7. CDR3 coding DNA: TGTGCCAGCAGTTACGACAGGGTCGCTGGCTACACCTTC. This sequence encodes CASSYDRVAGYTF.

Only a few counts were recorded for this clone. The chain couples TRBV11-2 to TRBJ2-7; D assignment may be TRBD1 or TRBD2 (5 bases each). The ends were cut back, 1 base at V and 6 bases at J, with 19 bases in the middle. Germline V CDR1 and CDR2: SGHAT, FQNNGV. The CDR3 runs to 16 residues. This chain's CDR3 is CASSLGFRGALGEQYF. The DNA of the CDR3 is TGTGCCAGCAGCTTAGGTTTTAGGGGAGCCCTAGGCGAGCAGTACTTC. The entire variable domain, with the rest obtained from reference TRBV11-2 and TRBJ2-7, is as follows: EAGVAQSPRYKIIEKRQSVAFWCNPISGHATLYWYQQILGQGPKLLIQFQNNGVVDDSQLPKDRFSAERLKGVDSTLKIQPAKLEDSAVYLCASSLGFRGALGEQYFGPGTRLTVT.

This chain uses TRBV7-9 with TRBJ1-2, with D perhaps TRBD1 (5 bases). Trimming removed 5 bases from V and 8 bases from J, with 18 bases in between. The CDR3 extends over 14 amino acids. Germline V CDR1 and CDR2: SEHNR, FQNEAQ (reference sequence). This CDR3 reads CASSPRGRDTGYTF. CDR3 nucleotides: TGTGCCAGCAGCCCTCGGGGCAGAGACACGGGCTACACCTTC.

This chain connects TRBV29-1 to TRBJ2-1; 8 positions match TRBD2. Germline trimming cut 4 bases from V and 2 bases from J; bases unmatched to any gene: 4. Germline loops: CDR1 SQVTM, CDR2 ANQGSEA. This CDR3 has 14 residues. CDR3 nucleotides: TGCAGCGTTGCTTTTAGCGGGGCCTACAATGAGCAGTTCTTC. Its translation is CSVAFSGAYNEQFF.

The chain employs TRBV19 and TRBJ1-2; 7 positions agree with TRBD1. The CDR3 is made up of 12 amino acids. With 6 bases clipped from V and 7 bases from J, the junction kept 5 bases outside the gene matches. Germline V gene lookup returns CDR1 LNHDA and CDR2 SQIVND (reference sequence). The CDR3 coding sequence is TGTGCCAGTAGCGACAGGGAATTTGGCTACACCTTC. Translation gives CASSDREFGYTF.

The V and J genes are TRBV28 and TRBJ1-2; D not certain. The length of the CDR3 is 14 residues. Per the germline V gene, CDR1 is MDHEN and CDR2 is SYDVKM. Trimming removed 5 bases at V and 0 bases at J, with 10 bases between. CDR3: CASSAPPTNYGYTF. In nucleotides, the CDR3 is TGTGCCAGCAGTGCCCCCCCGACTAACTATGGCTACACCTTC.

This CDR3 is CASSHRDKYGYTF. The CDR3 DNA reads TGTGCCAGCAGCCACCGGGACAAGTATGGCTACACCTTC. The chain carries TRBV5-6 and TRBJ1-2, with a tentative D call TRBD1 (6 bases). Germline-derived CDR1 and CDR2 are SGHDT and YYEEEE. The CDR3 spans 13 residues. The germline V and J ends were trimmed by 4 bases and 5 bases, with 12 bases remaining between them.

This chain joins TRBV3-1 (or the pseudogene TRBV3-2) and TRBJ1-2; D gene ambiguous. The CDR3 runs to 11 residues. V was clipped by 11 bases and J by 5 bases, with 12 bases between them. Germline loops: CDR1 LGHDT, CDR2 YNNKEL (reference sequence). This CDR3 reads CAAGDFYGYTF. The CDR3 coding sequence is TGTGCCGCAGGAGACTTTTATGGCTACACCTTC.

The rearrangement uses TRBV2 and TRBJ2-5; no firm D call. The germline V and J ends were trimmed by 4 bases and 5 bases, with 8 bases remaining between them. The germline V gene has CDR1 SNHLY and CDR2 FYNNEI. CDR3 length equals 12 residues. The CDR3: CASSGLEETQYF. CDR3 in DNA: TGTGCCAGCAGTGGACTGGAGGAGACCCAGTACTTC.

The J gene is TRBJ2-5, the V gene TRBV6-5; D uncertain. The CDR3 has 12 amino acids. V lost 2 bases, J lost 0 bases, and 1 base lay in between. CDR1 and CDR2 from the germline V gene are MNHEY and SVGAGI. CDR3 sequence (DNA): TGTGCCAGCAGTTACGACCAAGAGACCCAGTACTTC. Its protein is CASSYDQETQYF.

The chain couples TRBV7-2 to TRBJ2-1; 7 bases are shared with TRBD2. The CDR3 covers 15 residues. J lost 15 bases, V lost 1 base, and 15 bases had no gene match. In germline, CDR1 is SGHTA, CDR2 FQGNSA. The CDR3 protein is CASSLGVSGGRGLFF. CDR3 coding DNA: TGTGCCAGCAGCTTAGGAGTATCCGGGGGGAGAGGCCTGTTCTTC.

On this clone: This sample also contains other DNA sequences that code for the same CDR3. The genes are TRBV6-2 or TRBV6-3 and TRBJ2-7, with D unclear. In germline, CDR1 is MNHEY, CDR2 SVGEGT. This CDR3 region has 11 residues. V was trimmed by 3 bases and J by 6 bases, leaving 6 bases between them. CDR3 coding DNA: TGTGCCAGCAGTTATAGTTCCGAGCAGTACTTC. Amino acids: CASSYSSEQYF.

The chain carries TRBV30 and TRBJ1-5, with no clear D. V lost 0 bases to trimming and J lost 4 bases, with 10 bases between them. The CDR3 totals 14 residues. Looked up from germline, CDR1 is GTSNPN and CDR2 is SVGIG (reference sequence). CDR3 DNA: TGTGCCTGGAGTGTAAGGCCACTGAATCAGCCCCAGCATTTT. It specifies CAWSVRPLNQPQHF.

The chain carries TRBV9 and TRBJ2-2, with 13 positions matching TRBD2. The ends lost 4 bases at V and 4 bases at J; junction bases unmatched: 4. The CDR3 consists of 16 residues. The V gene's germline CDR1 is SGDLS and CDR2 YYNGEE. CDR3 in amino acids: CASSFGTSGATGELFF. The DNA for the CDR3 is TGTGCCAGCAGCTTCGGGACTAGCGGGGCCACCGGGGAGCTGTTTTTT.

A remark on this clone: Distinct nucleotide sequences in the sample also encode this CDR3. The chain uses TRBV19 and TRBJ2-2; D is uncertain. V lost 1 base, J lost 2 bases, and 5 bases lay in between. Germline V gene lookup returns CDR1 LNHDA and CDR2 SQIVND (reference sequence). CDR3 size: 14 residues. The CDR3 region has the DNA TGTGCCAGTAGTATAGGACGTAACACCGGGGAGCTGTTTTTT. Its protein is CASSIGRNTGELFF.

The chain combines TRBV28 with TRBJ2-3; 7 positions agree with TRBD2. Germline lookup yields CDR1 MDHEN and CDR2 SYDVKM. CDR3 length: 16 amino acids. The V gene end was trimmed by 1 base and the J gene end by 1 base; junction bases not matched to a gene: 5. CDR3 sequence reads: CASSLSPLAGTDTQYF. Written as DNA, the CDR3 is TGTGCCAGCAGTTTATCCCCGCTAGCGGGCACAGATACGCAGTATTTT.

V gene TRBV28 combines with J gene TRBJ1-6, with 9 bases matching TRBD1. The CDR3 totals 15 residues. Germline V gene sequence: CDR1 MDHEN, CDR2 SYDVKM. Trimming at V came to 2 bases and at J to 4 bases, leaving 0 bases not matched to a gene. In nucleotides, the CDR3 is TGTGCCAGCAGTTTAGGGACAGGGTATAATTCACCCCTCCACTTT. Residues: CASSLGTGYNSPLHF.

J is TRBJ1-1 and V is TRBV5-4; perhaps TRBD1 as D (6 bases). Germline V gene lookup returns CDR1 SGHNT and CDR2 YYREEE (reference sequence). The CDR3 sequence is 15 residues long. V lost 0 bases and J lost 2, with 11 bases in between. CDR3 sequence: CASSLGTGQNTEAFF. The CDR3 nucleotides read TGTGCCAGCAGCTTGGGTACAGGGCAAAACACTGAAGCTTTCTTT.